This T cell receptor (beta chain) appears in the sequencing data of a study of OX40 agonist ivuxolimab in advanced cancers. Turning to the study itself: The study gave patients intravenous ivuxolimab at 0.01 to 10 mg/kg every 2 weeks.

The data were produced by immunoSEQ multiplex PCR, yet TCRdb's version contains in-frame clones alone and is incomplete. The sample shows approximately 100,000 clones, roughly 89% of them seen only once. Comment on this clone: Its antigen is undetermined.

Germline V gene lookup returns CDR1 WNHNN and CDR2 SYGVQD (reference sequence). V lost 5 bases and J lost 3; bases outside the gene matches: 3. This CDR3 comprises 15 residues. Study-level findings and limits: Among the lowest peripheral clonal expansion occurred in 0.1-3.0 mg/kg partial responders. CD4+ and CD8+ T cells in blood underwent clonal expansion by week 6 at 0.1 to 3.0 mg/kg.

This sequence was found in an adult with an advanced solid tumor such as melanoma, head and neck, liver or kidney cancer. The chain links TRBV10-1 to TRBJ1-6; TRBD1 matches at 8 bases. The sample was CD4+ or CD8+ T cells sorted from blood, taken in a trial of the OX40 agonist ivuxolimab. This CDR3 reads CASSPGTGYNSPLHF. CDR3 nucleotides: TGCGCCAGCAGTCCCGGGACAGGCTATAATTCACCCCTCCACTTT.